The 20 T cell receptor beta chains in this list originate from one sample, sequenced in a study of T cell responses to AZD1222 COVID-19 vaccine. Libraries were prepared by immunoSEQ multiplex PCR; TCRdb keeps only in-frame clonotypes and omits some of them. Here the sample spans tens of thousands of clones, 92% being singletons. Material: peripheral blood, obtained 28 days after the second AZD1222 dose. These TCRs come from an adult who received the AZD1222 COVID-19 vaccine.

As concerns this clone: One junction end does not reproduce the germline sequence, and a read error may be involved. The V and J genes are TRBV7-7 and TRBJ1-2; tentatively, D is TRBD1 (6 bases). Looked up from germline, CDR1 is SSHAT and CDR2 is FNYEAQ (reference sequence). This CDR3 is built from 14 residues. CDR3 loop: CASSPMTGAKGYTF. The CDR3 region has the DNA TGTGCTAGCAGCCCAATGACGGGGGCGAAGGGCTACACCTTC.

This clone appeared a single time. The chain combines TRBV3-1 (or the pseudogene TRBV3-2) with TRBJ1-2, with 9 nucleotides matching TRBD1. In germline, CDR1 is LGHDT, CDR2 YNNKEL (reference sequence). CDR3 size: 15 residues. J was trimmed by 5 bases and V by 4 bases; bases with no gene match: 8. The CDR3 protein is CASSLRTGEGYGYTF. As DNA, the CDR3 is TGTGCCAGCAGCCTTCGGACAGGGGAGGGGTATGGCTACACCTTC.

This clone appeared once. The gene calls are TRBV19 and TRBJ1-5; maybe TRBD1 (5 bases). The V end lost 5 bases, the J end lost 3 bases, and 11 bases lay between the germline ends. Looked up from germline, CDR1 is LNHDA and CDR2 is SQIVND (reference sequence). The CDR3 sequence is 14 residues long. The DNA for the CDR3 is TGTGCCAGTAGTGACCGGGGCTTCAATCAGCCCCAGCATTTT. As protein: CASSDRGFNQPQHF.

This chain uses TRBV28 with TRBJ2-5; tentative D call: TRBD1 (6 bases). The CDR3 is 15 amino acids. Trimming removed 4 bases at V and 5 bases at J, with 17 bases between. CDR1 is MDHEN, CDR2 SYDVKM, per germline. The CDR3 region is CASSSYRVGSETQYF. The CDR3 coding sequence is TGTGCCAGCAGTTCTTACAGGGTTGGTTCGGAGACCCAGTACTTC.

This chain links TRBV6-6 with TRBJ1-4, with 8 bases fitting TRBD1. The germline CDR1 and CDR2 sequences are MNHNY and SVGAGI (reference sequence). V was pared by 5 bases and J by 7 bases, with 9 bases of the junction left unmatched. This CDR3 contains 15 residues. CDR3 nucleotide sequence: TGTGCCAGCAGTCGCGGACAGGGCCGTATTGAAAAACTGTTTTTT. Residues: CASSRGQGRIEKLFF.

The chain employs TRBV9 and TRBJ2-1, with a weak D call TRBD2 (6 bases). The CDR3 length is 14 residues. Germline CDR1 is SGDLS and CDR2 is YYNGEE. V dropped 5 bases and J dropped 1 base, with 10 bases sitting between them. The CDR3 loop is CASRGGRSYNEQFF. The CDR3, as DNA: TGTGCCAGCAGGGGAGGCCGATCCTACAATGAGCAGTTCTTC.

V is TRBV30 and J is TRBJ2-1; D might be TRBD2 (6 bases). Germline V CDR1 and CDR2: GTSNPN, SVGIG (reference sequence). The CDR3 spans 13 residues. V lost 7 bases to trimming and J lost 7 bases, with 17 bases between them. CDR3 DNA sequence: TGTGCCTCTACCCTCCCGGCGGGGAATGAGCAGTTCTTC. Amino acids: CASTLPAGNEQFF. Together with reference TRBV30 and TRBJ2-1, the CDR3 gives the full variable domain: SQTIHQWPATLVQPVGSPLSLECTVEGTSNPNLYWYRQAAGRGLQLLFYSVGIGQISSEVPQNLSASRPQDRQFILSSKKLLLSDSGFYLCASTLPAGNEQFFGPGTRLTVL.

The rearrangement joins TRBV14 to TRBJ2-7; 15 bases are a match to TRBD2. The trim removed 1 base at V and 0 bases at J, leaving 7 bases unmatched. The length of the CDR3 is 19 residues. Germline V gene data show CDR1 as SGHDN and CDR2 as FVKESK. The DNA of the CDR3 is TGTGCCAGCAGCCAAGGGCCGGGACTAGCGGGAGGCCACTCCTACGAGCAGTACTTC. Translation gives CASSQGPGLAGGHSYEQYF.

CDR3 nucleotide sequence: TGTGCCAGCAGCAACAGACAGGGGGAGCGTGGCTACACCTTC. It is translated as CASSNRQGERGYTF. The chain recombines TRBV7-2 with TRBJ1-2, with TRBD1 matching 9 bases. The length of the CDR3 is 14 residues. Germline trimming cut 5 bases from V and 7 bases from J; bases unmatched to any gene: 8. Germline V gene sequence: CDR1 SGHTA, CDR2 FQGNSA.

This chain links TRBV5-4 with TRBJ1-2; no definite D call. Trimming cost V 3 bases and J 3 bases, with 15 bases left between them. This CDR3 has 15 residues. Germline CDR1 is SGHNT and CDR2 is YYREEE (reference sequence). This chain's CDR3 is CASSWGGSRDYGYTF. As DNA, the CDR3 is TGTGCCAGCAGCTGGGGTGGGAGTAGGGACTATGGCTACACCTTC.

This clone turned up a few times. Written as DNA, the CDR3 is TGTGCCACCGCCTCCGGGACAGGCTCGAACACTGAAGCTTTCTTT. Translation gives CATASGTGSNTEAFF. V and J are TRBV24-1 and TRBJ1-1; TRBD1 agrees at 8 bases. V shed 9 bases, J shed 1 base, and the junction held 9 bases outside the gene matches. The CDR3 runs 15 residues. Germline V CDR1 and CDR2: KGHDR, SFDVKD.

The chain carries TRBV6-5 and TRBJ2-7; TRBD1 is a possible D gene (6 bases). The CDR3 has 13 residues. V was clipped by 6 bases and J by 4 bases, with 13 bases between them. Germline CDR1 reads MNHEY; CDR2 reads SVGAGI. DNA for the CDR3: TGTGCCAGCAGGAAACAGGGACCGTACGAGCAGTACTTC. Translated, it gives CASRKQGPYEQYF.

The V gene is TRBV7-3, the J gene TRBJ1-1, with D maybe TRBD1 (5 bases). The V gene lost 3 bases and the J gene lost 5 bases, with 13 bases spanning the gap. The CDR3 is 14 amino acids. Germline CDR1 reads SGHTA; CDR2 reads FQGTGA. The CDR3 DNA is TGTGCCAGCAGCTTGGGACGGTCGTCTACTGAAGCTTTCTTT. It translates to CASSLGRSSTEAFF.

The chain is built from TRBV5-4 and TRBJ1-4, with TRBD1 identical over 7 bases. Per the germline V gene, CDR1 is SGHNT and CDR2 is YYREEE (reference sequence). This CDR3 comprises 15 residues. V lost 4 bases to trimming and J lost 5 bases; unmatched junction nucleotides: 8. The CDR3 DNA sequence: TGTGCCAGCAGCATGGGACAGCAAATCAATGAAAAACTGTTTTTT. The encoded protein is CASSMGQQINEKLFF.

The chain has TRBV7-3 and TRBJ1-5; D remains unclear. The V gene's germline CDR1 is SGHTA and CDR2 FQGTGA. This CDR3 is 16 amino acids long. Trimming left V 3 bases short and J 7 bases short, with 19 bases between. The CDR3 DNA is TGTGCCAGCAGCTTTACACCGGACGGCGAGGAACAGCCCCAGCATTTT. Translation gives CASSFTPDGEEQPQHF.

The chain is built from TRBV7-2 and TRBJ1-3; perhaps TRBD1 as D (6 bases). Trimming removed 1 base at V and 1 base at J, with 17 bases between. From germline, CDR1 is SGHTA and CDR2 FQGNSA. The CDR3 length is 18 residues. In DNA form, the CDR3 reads TGTGCCAGCAGCTTAGTCCGGGCAGGGGCAGATTCTGGAAACACCATATATTTT. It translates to CASSLVRAGADSGNTIYF.

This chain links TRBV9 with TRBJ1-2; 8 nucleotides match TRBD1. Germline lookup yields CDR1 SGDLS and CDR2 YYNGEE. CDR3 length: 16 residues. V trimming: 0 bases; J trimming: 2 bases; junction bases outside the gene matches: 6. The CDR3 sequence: CASSVEETGENYGYTF. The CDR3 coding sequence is TGTGCCAGCAGCGTAGAGGAGACAGGGGAAAACTATGGCTACACCTTC.

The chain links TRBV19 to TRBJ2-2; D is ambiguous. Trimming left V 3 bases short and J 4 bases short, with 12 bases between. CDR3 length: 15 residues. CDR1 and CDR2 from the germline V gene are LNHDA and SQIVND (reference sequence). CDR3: CASSIRQAVTGELFF. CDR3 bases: TGTGCCAGTAGTATTCGGCAGGCCGTCACCGGGGAGCTGTTTTTT.

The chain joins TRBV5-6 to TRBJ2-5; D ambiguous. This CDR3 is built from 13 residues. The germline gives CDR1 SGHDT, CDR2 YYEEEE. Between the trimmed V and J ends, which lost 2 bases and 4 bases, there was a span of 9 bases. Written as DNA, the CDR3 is TGTGCCAGCAGCTTACGGGTCGTAGAGACCCAGTACTTC. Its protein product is CASSLRVVETQYF. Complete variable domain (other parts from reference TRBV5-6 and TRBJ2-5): DAGVTQSPTHLIKTRGQQVTLRCSPKSGHDTVSWYQQALGQGPQFIFQYYEEEERQRGNFPDRFSGHQFPNYSSELNVNALLLGDSALYLCASSLRVVETQYFGPGTRLLVL.

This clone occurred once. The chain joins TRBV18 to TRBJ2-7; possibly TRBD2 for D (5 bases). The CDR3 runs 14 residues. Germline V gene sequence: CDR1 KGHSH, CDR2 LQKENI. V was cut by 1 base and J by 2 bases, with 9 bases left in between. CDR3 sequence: CASSPHGVTYEQYF. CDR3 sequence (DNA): TGTGCCAGCTCACCACACGGGGTCACCTACGAGCAGTACTTC. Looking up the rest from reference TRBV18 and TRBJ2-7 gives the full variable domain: NAGVMQNPRHLVRRRGQEARLRCSPMKGHSHVYWYRQLPEEGLKFMVYLQKENIIDESGMPKERFSAEFPKEGPSILRIQQVVRGDSAAYFCASSPHGVTYEQYFGPGTRLTVT.